One sample yielded the 8 T cell receptor beta chains listed below, sequenced in a study of cytomegalovirus exposure and HLA in healthy donors (dated by TCRdb to 2017 to 2019). Libraries came from the immunoSEQ multiplex PCR assay. TCRdb's version of the immuneACCESS table is confined to in-frame rearrangements and falls short of the full clone set. An unresolved V gene accounts for under half of the shortfall where checked; the remainder is of unknown origin. The sample table shows more than 95,000 clones, and roughly nine tenths are seen once. The top ten constitute approximately 1.1% of the sample. The specimen was PBMCs. All receptors come from a young woman in good health and CMV-seronegative.

This clone was seen a handful of times. The DNA for the CDR3 is TGTGCCAGCAGTCTGACTTATGGCTACACCTTC. It specifies CASSLTYGYTF. The rearrangement joins TRBV2 to TRBJ1-2; D is unclear. The CDR3 totals 11 residues. Germline V gene lookup returns CDR1 SNHLY and CDR2 FYNNEI. Between the trimmed V and J ends, which lost 5 bases and 5 bases, there was a span of 6 bases.

This clone was seen just once. V gene TRBV27 combines with J gene TRBJ1-2; 9 bases fit TRBD1. Looked up from germline, CDR1 is MNHEY and CDR2 is SMNVEV (reference sequence). CDR3 size: 16 residues. Trimming removed 0 bases from V and 2 bases from J; junction bases left unmatched: 4. The CDR3 coding sequence is TGTGCCAGCAGTTTATCAGGGACAGGGAAGAACTATGGCTACACCTTC. It specifies CASSLSGTGKNYGYTF.

The chain uses TRBV21-1 and TRBJ2-7; the table names TRBD2, a call not compared with the DNA. TRBV21-1 is termed a pseudogene. The CDR3 has 17 amino acids. CDR3 in amino acids: CASKSHASGGSYNEQYV. In DNA form, the CDR3 reads TGTGCCAGCAAATCTCATGCTAGCGGGGGTAGTTATAACGAGCAGTACGTC.

With respect to this clone: Other DNA sequences in the sample encode the same CDR3. The gene calls are TRBV6-1 and TRBJ2-2; 7 bases line up with TRBD1. The germline CDR1 and CDR2 sequences are MNHNS and SASEGT. CDR3 length equals 14 residues. Trimming at V came to 7 bases and at J to 0 bases, leaving 2 bases not matched to a gene. The CDR3 DNA reads TGTGCCAGCACCGGGACAGCGAACACCGGGGAGCTGTTTTTT. As protein: CASTGTANTGELFF.

The genes are TRBV4-3 and TRBJ1-4, with TRBD1 matching over 10 bases. This CDR3 comprises 14 residues. From germline, CDR1 is LGHNA and CDR2 YSLEER. Trimming at V came to 3 bases and at J to 6 bases, leaving 1 base not matched to a gene. The chain's CDR3 is CASSQGTGDEKLFF. The CDR3 nucleotides are TGCGCCAGCAGCCAGGGGACAGGGGATGAAAAACTGTTTTTT.

The chain uses TRBV7-6 and TRBJ2-2; D is ambiguous. The CDR3 consists of 16 residues. Germline V gene lookup returns CDR1 SGHVS and CDR2 FNYEAQ. V was shortened by 2 bases and J by 0 bases, with 10 bases between the two germline ends. The CDR3 loop reads CASSLYYVPNTGELFF. The CDR3 region has the DNA TGTGCCAGCAGCTTATACTATGTGCCGAACACCGGGGAGCTGTTTTTT.

V usage is TRBV30 and J usage is TRBJ1-2, with 8 bases lining up with TRBD1. The CDR3 runs to 14 residues. V was clipped by 2 bases and J by 5 bases; unmatched bases: 7. Germline V gene data show CDR1 as GTSNPN and CDR2 as SVGIG (reference sequence). The CDR3 nucleotides are TGTGCCTGGAGTCGGGACAGGACGAGGTATGGCTACACCTTC. It encodes CAWSRDRTRYGYTF.

This sequence joins TRBV28 and TRBJ1-2; D gene uncertain. The germline CDR1 and CDR2 sequences are MDHEN and SYDVKM. This CDR3 comprises 13 residues. V was pared by 1 base and J by 8 bases, with 11 bases between. The CDR3 protein is CASSLLLGPGYTF. The CDR3 nucleotides are TGTGCCAGCAGTTTATTGCTGGGCCCAGGCTACACCTTC.